In this sample, the clone carrying this T cell receptor (beta chain) turned up many times. Unique molecular identifiers featured in how the TCRbeta library was prepared. Each CDR3 protein gets one entry after TCRdb re-called the PCR reads with MiXCR. This sample has 350,000 to 400,000 distinct CDR3 sequences; over 20% occur once, and the top ten carry 3.5% to 4%. These data belong to a study of T-cell reconstitution after alpha-beta-depleted transplantation in children. There are 16 residues in the CDR3. V dropped 0 bases and J dropped 0; count of bases not matched to a gene: 5. The V gene's germline CDR1 is LGHDT and CDR2 YNNKEL (reference sequence).

The receptor's source is a human donor who donated a stem cell graft to a child with acute myeloid leukemia. The chain has TRBV3-1 and TRBJ2-7; TRBD2 agrees at 7 bases. This specimen consisted of PBMCs from the stem cell graft donor, obtained from the stem cell graft. The DNA of the CDR3 is TGTGCCAGCAGCCAAGATCGGGGCGGGAGCTCCTACGAGCAGTACTTC. Protein sequence: CASSQDRGGSSYEQYF.